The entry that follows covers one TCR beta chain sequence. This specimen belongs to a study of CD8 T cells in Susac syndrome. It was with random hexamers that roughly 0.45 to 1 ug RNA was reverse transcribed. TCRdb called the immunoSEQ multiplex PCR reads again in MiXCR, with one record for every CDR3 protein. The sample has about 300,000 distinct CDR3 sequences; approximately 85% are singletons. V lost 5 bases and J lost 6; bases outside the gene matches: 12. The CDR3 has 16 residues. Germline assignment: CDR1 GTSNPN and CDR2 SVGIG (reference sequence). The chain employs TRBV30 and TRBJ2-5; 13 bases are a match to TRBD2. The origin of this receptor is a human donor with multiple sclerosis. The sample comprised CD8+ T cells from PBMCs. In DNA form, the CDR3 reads TGTGCCTGGTGCCTCGGACTAGCGGGAGTTGGAAAGACCCAGTACTTC. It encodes CAWCLGLAGVGKTQYF.